Listed below are T cell receptor beta chains from one sample, sequenced in a study of T cell responses to AZD1222 COVID-19 vaccine. Sequencing used immunoSEQ multiplex PCR; TCRdb keeps in-frame clones, though not all of them. Of 150,000 or so clones listed, more than 85% are singletons. The source material was peripheral blood, sampled after recovery from COVID-19. The origin of the receptors is an adult who had recovered from COVID-19. Each CDR3 is given without its conserved first and last residue.

V gene	J gene	CDR3 protein
TRBV15	TRBJ1-2	ATSRVGDTLRGYT
TRBV7-3	TRBJ1-1	ASMSLQNTEAF
TRBV23-1	TRBJ2-7	ASSRDITYEQY
TRBV5-1	TRBJ2-3	ASSFGQGRADTQY
TRBV6-5	TRBJ1-1	ASSYDRGDTEAF
TRBV19	TRBJ2-1	ASSNRDYRYNEQF
TRBV6-1	TRBJ2-7	ASSGNRDTADYEQY
TRBV10-3	TRBJ2-1	AISPLRDSNYNEQF
TRBV29-1	TRBJ1-2	SVEVGGYGYT
TRBV12-3/TRBV12-4	TRBJ2-7	ASSRTYEQY
TRBV7-2	TRBJ2-3	ASSLVLVSDTQY
TRBV7-9	TRBJ1-4	ASSYGKAATNEKLF
TRBV28	TRBJ1-5	ASVYRQVGQPQH
TRBV19	TRBJ1-1	ASSTFPGSEAF
TRBV2	TRBJ1-5	ASGPRRSSNQPQH
TRBV27	TRBJ1-6	ASSLRPRQHNSPLH
TRBV18	TRBJ2-7	ASSPLRGPSSYEQY
TRBV5-1	TRBJ2-3	ASSSRLAGEPDTQY
TRBV27	TRBJ2-6	ASRAGANVLT
TRBV7-3	TRBJ2-2	ASSLMAHIPIANTGELF